This T cell receptor (beta chain) was obtained from a study of blood T cell repertoires in COVID-19. Whole-study context: The samples span acute and convalescent COVID-19 from the United States, Italy and Spain.

Per the original methods: Scientists estimated how many nucleated cells there were by amplifying reference gene primers. TCRdb's table, derived via immunoSEQ multiplex PCR, lists solely in-frame clones and lacks some. The V and J calls and clone size were taken over from that table, and D and trimming were inferred from the DNA. The data show approximately 350,000 clones, 83% seen once. Cohorts were based on clinical histories the participants reported. Recovered participants had two consecutive negative NP/OP PCR tests, healthcare professional clearance, or symptom resolution. Germline loops: CDR1 KGHSH, CDR2 LQKENI. V lost 5 bases to trimming and J lost 3 bases, with 11 bases between them. The CDR3 has 14 amino acids.

The TCR sequence derives from a woman aged 50 to 60 who had recovered from COVID-19. The V gene is TRBV18, the J gene TRBJ1-5; D gene unclear. What was sequenced was PBMCs or T cells enriched from blood (not recorded which). In nucleotides, the CDR3 is TGTGCCAGCTCATCATCAGGCGACAATCAGCCCCAGCATTTT. It translates to CASSSSGDNQPQHF.